This TCR beta chain comes out of a study of blood T cells in healthy people across ages. A second about 7 to 11 cycle PCR used barcoded and J-beta primers. Each CDR3 protein gets one entry after TCRdb re-called the 5' RACE reads with MiXCR. The sample comprises 850,000 to 1,300,000 distinct CDR3 sequences, around 43% of which are singletons, and approximately 19% rests with the top ten. Looked up from germline, CDR1 is MNHEY and CDR2 is SMNVEV (reference sequence). The CDR3 loop spans 13 amino acids. V shed 5 bases and J shed 11 bases, with 18 bases lying between them. The sequenced material came from blood. The TCR sequence derives from a woman aged 55-69 years in good health. The chain employs TRBV27 and TRBJ2-5; D remains unclear. The CDR3 nucleotides read TGTGCCAGCAGTGACGGTATACGAGCTGAGCAGTACTTC. This sequence encodes CASSDGIRAEQYF.